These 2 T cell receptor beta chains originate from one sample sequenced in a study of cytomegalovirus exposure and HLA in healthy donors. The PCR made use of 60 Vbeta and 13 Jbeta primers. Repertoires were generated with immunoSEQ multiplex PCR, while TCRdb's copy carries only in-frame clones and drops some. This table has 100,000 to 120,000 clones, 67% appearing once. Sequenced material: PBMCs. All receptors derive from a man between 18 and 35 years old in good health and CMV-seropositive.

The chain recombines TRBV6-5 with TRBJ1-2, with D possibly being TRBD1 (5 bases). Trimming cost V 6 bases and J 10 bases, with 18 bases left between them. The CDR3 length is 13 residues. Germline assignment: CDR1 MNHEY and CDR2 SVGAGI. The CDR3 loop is CASRTTGNGPYTF. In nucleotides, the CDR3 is TGTGCCAGCAGGACCACAGGAAACGGGCCCTACACCTTC.

The CDR3: CASSSGPNEQFF. CDR3 in DNA: TGTGCCAGCAGCTCTGGGCCCAATGAGCAGTTCTTC. The V gene is TRBV7-2, the J gene TRBJ2-1, with D unresolved. The CDR3 has 12 amino acids. Germline V gene data show CDR1 as SGHTA and CDR2 as FQGNSA. V dropped 4 bases and J dropped 6 bases, with 7 bases sitting between them. The full variable domain, rest sourced from reference TRBV7-2 and TRBJ2-1, is GAGVSQSPSNKVTEKGKDVELRCDPISGHTALYWYRQSLGQGLEFLIYFQGNSAPDKSGLPSDRFSAERTGGSVSTLTIQRTQQEDSAVYLCASSSGPNEQFFGPGTRLTVL.